This is a list of T cell receptor beta chains from one sample in a study of control samples from healthy donors and cancer patients. The repertoire was sequenced with immunoSEQ multiplex PCR; TCRdb's copy has only in-frame clones and lacks some. Here the sample spans 130,000 or so clones, 85% to 95% being singletons. The sequenced sample was PBMCs. The receptors originated from a man aged 55 to 70 with colorectal cancer. Each CDR3 is given with its conserved first and last residue. D genes are given only for firm matches. Size is stated for part of the rows, as once, few or many counts, or as a class when the clone is expanded.

clone_size j_call v_call d_call cdr3_nt cdr3_aa
- TRBJ2-1 TRBV28 TRBD1 TGTGCCAGCAGTCCCCAAGGACAGGGTTGGAATGAGCAGTTCTTC CASSPQGQGWNEQFF
- TRBJ2-2 TRBV3-1/TRBV3-2 TRBD1 TGTGCCAGCAGCCAAACAGGGGTAACCGGGGAGCTGTTTTTT CASSQTGVTGELFF
few TRBJ2-7 TRBV4-1 TRBD2 TGCGCCAGCAGCCAAGAGGAGGCGGGACTAGCGTTCGGCGAGCAGTACTTC CASSQEEAGLAFGEQYF
once TRBJ2-7 TRBV5-4 TRBD1 TGTGCCAGCAGCCCGCGATCCGGGACAGGGGATCGCGAGCAGTACTTC CASSPRSGTGDREQYF
- TRBJ2-7 TRBV7-2 - TGTGCCAGCAGCTTAGTTGGGAGCTCCTACGAGCAGTACTTC CASSLVGSSYEQYF
- TRBJ1-1 TRBV9 - TGTGCCAGCAGCGTGACGGGGGTGAACACTGAAGCTTTCTTT CASSVTGVNTEAFF
- TRBJ1-4 TRBV6-5 - TGTGCCAGCAGTCCGACATATAATGAAAAACTGTTTTTT CASSPTYNEKLFF
- TRBJ1-3 TRBV5-1 - TGCGCCAGCAGCTTGGACGCAGGGCCAGAGGGAAACACCATATATTTT CASSLDAGPEGNTIYF
- TRBJ2-1 TRBV5-1 TRBD2 TGCGCCAGCAGCGCCTACGAAGCGGGGGGCTCCTACAATGAGCAGTTCTTC CASSAYEAGGSYNEQFF
- TRBJ2-1 TRBV6-2/TRBV6-3 TRBD2 TGTGCCAGCAGCACTAGCGGGGGTTCCAATGAGCAGTTCTTC CASSTSGGSNEQFF
- TRBJ2-1 TRBV27 - TGTGCCAGCGGGGATCTGGGGGCGAGCTCCTACAATGAGCAGTTCTTC CASGDLGASSYNEQFF
once TRBJ2-1 TRBV19 TRBD1 TGTGCCAGTAGACAGGGGTTCGATGAGCAGTTCTTC CASRQGFDEQFF
- TRBJ1-2 TRBV9 - TGTGCCAGCAGCGTACAGGACACCTCTAACTATGGCTACACCTTC CASSVQDTSNYGYTF
- TRBJ1-1 TRBV12-3/TRBV12-4 - TGTGCCAGCAACCGGAACACTGAAGCTTTCTTT CASNRNTEAFF
- TRBJ2-4 TRBV4-1 - TGCGCCAGCAGCCAAGGCGCACAACCAAAAAACATTCAGTACTTC CASSQGAQPKNIQYF
once TRBJ1-6 TRBV27 - TGTGCCAGCAGTTTAAGGAATTCACCCCTCCACTTT CASSLRNSPLHF
- TRBJ2-5 TRBV20-1 TRBD2 TGCAGTGCTAGTCGCCGCCTCCGACTAGCGAGGCAAGAGACCCAGTACTTC CSASRRLRLARQETQYF
- TRBJ1-2 TRBV19 - TGTGCCAGTAGTCCGAAGGTCCGTATATCCTATGGCTACACCTTC CASSPKVRISYGYTF
- TRBJ1-1 TRBV28 - TGTGCCACCTACGGCGTGGCTGAAGCTTTCTTT CATYGVAEAFF
- TRBJ1-1 TRBV15 TRBD1 TGTGCCACCAGCGGCGACAGGGGAACGAACACTGAAGCTTTCTTT CATSGDRGTNTEAFF
- TRBJ1-1 TRBV5-4 - TGTGCCAGCAGTCCGTTGGGGGGAGGCACTGAAGCTTTCTTT CASSPLGGGTEAFF
- TRBJ1-4 TRBV27 - TGTGCCAGCAGTCTGACCAGGGTTAGGGAAAAACTGTTTTTT CASSLTRVREKLFF
- TRBJ2-2 TRBV5-1 - TGCGCCAGCAGCTTGGCCCTGAACACCGGGGAGCTGTTTTTT CASSLALNTGELFF
- TRBJ1-3 TRBV7-2 - TGTGCCAGCAGCTTAGACGGTCCAGCCTTCTCTGGAAACACCATATATTTT CASSLDGPAFSGNTIYF
- TRBJ2-1 TRBV5-1 TRBD2 TGCGCCAGCGGGACTAGCGGGGAGGCGGATGAGCAGTTCTTC CASGTSGEADEQFF
- TRBJ1-6 TRBV5-1 TRBD1 TGCGCCAGCAGCTCCGGGACAGGGTTAATCCCCCTCCACTTT CASSSGTGLIPLHF
- TRBJ1-6 TRBV6-5 - TGTGCCAGCAGCCTAGGAGGAGGAAATTCACCCCTCCACTTT CASSLGGGNSPLHF
- TRBJ2-7 TRBV18 - TGTGCCAGCTCACCACCAGGGGGCTACGAGCAGTACTTC CASSPPGGYEQYF
- TRBJ1-4 TRBV5-8 - TGTGCCAGCAGCTTGGGCCGGACAGAACTTGTCGATGAAAAACTGTTTTTT CASSLGRTELVDEKLFF
- TRBJ1-1 TRBV6-5 - TGTGCCAGCAGAGGCCCACCAGGAGCTTTCTTT CASRGPPGAFF
large TRBJ2-2 TRBV11-2 TRBD1 TGTGCCAGCAGCCTGGACAGGGTCAGCACCGGGGAGCTGTTTTTT CASSLDRVSTGELFF
- TRBJ1-1 TRBV21-1 - TGTGCCAGCAGCAAAGAATCGGGGGACACTGAAGCTTTCTTT CASSKESGDTEAFF
- TRBJ2-7 TRBV29-1 TRBD1 TGCAGCGTTGAAACGCGACAGGGCTACGAGCAGTACTTC CSVETRQGYEQYF
- TRBJ2-7 TRBV7-9 - TGTGCCAGCAGCCCAGCACGGGGCATGGGAGAGCAGTACTTC CASSPARGMGEQYF
- TRBJ2-5 TRBV19 TRBD1 TGTGCCAGTAGTCCATGGACAGGGGGCGAGGAGACCCAGTACTTC CASSPWTGGEETQYF